The 20 T cell receptor beta chains listed next were all sequenced from one sample in a study of blood T cell repertoires in COVID-19. Data came from immunoSEQ multiplex PCR; TCRdb stores just in-frame clones and leaves some out. Counted here are fewer than 150,000 clones, around 82% occurring once; the ten biggest clones make up around 13%. The sequenced material came from peripheral blood. These receptors were obtained from a woman aged 25 to 39 who had recovered from COVID-19.

The chain combines TRBV9 with TRBJ2-2; 10 bases match TRBD2. The CDR3 totals 15 residues. Trimming took 4 bases from V and 4 from J; bases not matched to a gene: 4. Germline V gives CDR1 SGDLS, CDR2 YYNGEE. The CDR3 DNA is TGTGCCAGCAGCACCATAGCGGGGGGCACCGGGGAGCTGTTTTTT. Encoded protein: CASSTIAGGTGELFF.

CDR3 region: CASSESGFEAFF. For the CDR3, the DNA is TGTGCCAGCAGTGAATCGGGATTTGAAGCTTTCTTT. This chain joins TRBV2 and TRBJ1-1; D gene uncertain. The V gene's germline CDR1 is SNHLY and CDR2 FYNNEI. Trimming shortened V by 2 bases and J by 7 bases, and 8 bases separated the two germline ends. This CDR3 has 12 residues.

This clone was picked up one time. The chain carries TRBV19 and TRBJ1-5; D perhaps matches TRBD1 (6 bases). There are 16 residues in the CDR3. Germline lookup yields CDR1 LNHDA and CDR2 SQIVND (reference sequence). V shed 5 bases and J shed 2 bases, with 16 bases lying between them. The CDR3 sequence: CASSATGNYRNQPQHF. The CDR3 bases are TGTGCCAGTAGTGCTACAGGGAATTACCGCAATCAGCCCCAGCATTTT.

This clone was counted a few times. The chain uses TRBV5-1 and TRBJ2-2; 7 bases line up with TRBD1. The CDR3 runs to 14 residues. Germline values: CDR1 SGHRS, CDR2 YFSETQ. V was clipped by 3 bases and J by 8 bases; unmatched bases: 7. The CDR3, as DNA: TGCGCCAGCAGCTCGACAGGGTTTGGAGGGGAGCTGTTTTTT. Translation: CASSSTGFGGELFF. Using reference TRBV5-1 and TRBJ2-2 for the parts outside the CDR3, the full variable domain is KAGVTQTPRYLIKTRGQQVTLSCSPISGHRSVSWYQQTPGQGLQFLFEYFSETQRNKGNFPGRFSGRQFSNSRSEMNVSTLELGDSALYLCASSSTGFGGELFFGEGSRLTVL.

Comments on this clone: Mismatch with germline at one junction end may stem from a read error. CDR3 loop: CASIYRTGLTDTQYF. The DNA of the CDR3 is TGTGCCAGCATTTACCGGACAGGGTTGACAGATACGCAGTATTTT. V and J are TRBV6-5 and TRBJ2-3, with TRBD1 matching 8 bases. Germline values: CDR1 MNHEY, CDR2 SVGAGI. The CDR3 sequence is 15 residues long.

This clone has only one observation. V is TRBV27 and J is TRBJ2-6; D is unresolved. Trimming removed 5 bases from V and 1 base from J, with 3 bases in between. The CDR3 consists of 13 residues. Germline V gene sequence: CDR1 MNHEY, CDR2 SMNVEV (reference sequence). This chain's CDR3 is CASSPSGANVLTF. CDR3 nucleotides: TGTGCCAGCAGTCCGTCTGGGGCCAACGTCCTGACTTTC.

V usage is TRBV5-1 and J usage is TRBJ1-1; a weak D match, TRBD1 (6 bases). The V and J ends lost 4 bases and 4 bases respectively, with 11 bases between them. Germline V gene data show CDR1 as SGHRS and CDR2 as YFSETQ. The CDR3 extends over 13 amino acids. Here the CDR3 DNA reads TGCGCCAGCAGCAGTTCCAGGGGCACTGAAGCTTTCTTT. It specifies CASSSSRGTEAFF.

The chain combines TRBV27 with TRBJ2-7; D possibly corresponds to TRBD2 (6 bases). V was shortened by 3 bases and J by 7 bases, with 10 bases between the two germline ends. The CDR3 runs 12 residues. Germline V CDR1 and CDR2: MNHEY, SMNVEV (reference sequence). The CDR3 protein is CASSFPAGEQYF. The CDR3 coding sequence is TGTGCCAGCAGTTTCCCTGCGGGGGAGCAGTACTTC.

V is TRBV7-9 and J is TRBJ1-2, with D uncertain. CDR3 size: 14 residues. Germline loops: CDR1 SEHNR, CDR2 FQNEAQ (reference sequence). V was cut by 6 bases and J by 5 bases, with 16 bases left in between. The DNA for the CDR3 is TGTGCCAGCAGTACCACGGGAGGGATGTATGGCTACACCTTC. It yields the protein CASSTTGGMYGYTF.

This chain links TRBV5-4 with TRBJ2-3; D may be TRBD2 (7 bases). Trimming left V 0 bases short and J 3 bases short, with 17 bases between. The germline V gene has CDR1 SGHNT and CDR2 YYREEE (reference sequence). The length of the CDR3 is 17 residues. The CDR3 region is CASSLGRTRGGTDTQYF. CDR3 DNA sequence: TGTGCCAGCAGCTTGGGTAGGACTAGAGGGGGTACAGATACGCAGTATTTT.

V and J are TRBV19 and TRBJ2-3, with D possibly being TRBD1 (6 bases). CDR1 is LNHDA and CDR2 is SQIVND in the germline V gene (reference sequence). This CDR3 contains 14 residues. With 7 bases removed from V and 6 bases from J, the gap between germline ends came to 17 bases. CDR3 DNA sequence: TGTGCCAGTACTAGGGGGTATACCGGGGATACGCAGTATTTT. Amino acid sequence: CASTRGYTGDTQYF. Supplemented by reference TRBV19 and TRBJ2-3, the full variable domain reads DGGITQSPKYLFRKEGQNVTLSCEQNLNHDAMYWYRQDPGQGLRLIYYSQIVNDFQKGDIAEGYSVSREKKESFPLTVTSAQKNPTAFYLCASTRGYTGDTQYFGPGTRLTVL.

The rearrangement uses TRBV18 and TRBJ1-1, with 7 bases aligning to TRBD1. Germline V gene data show CDR1 as KGHSH and CDR2 as LQKENI. V shed 2 bases, J shed 4 bases, and the junction held 10 bases outside the gene matches. The CDR3 covers 16 residues. CDR3 amino acids: CASSPATGREGTEAFF. DNA of the CDR3: TGTGCCAGCTCACCAGCGACAGGGCGGGAGGGCACTGAAGCTTTCTTT.

The chain employs TRBV7-9 and TRBJ2-7, with 9 bases that match TRBD2. V lost 0 bases, J lost 4 bases, and 7 bases stayed unmatched. This CDR3 region has 16 residues. Germline CDR1 is SEHNR and CDR2 is FQNEAQ (reference sequence). The CDR3, as DNA: TGTGCCAGCAGCTTAGCCGGTAGCGGGAGAGATTACGAGCAGTACTTC. It encodes CASSLAGSGRDYEQYF.

The chain recombines TRBV3-1 (or the pseudogene TRBV3-2) with TRBJ2-1; 9 bases are a match to TRBD1. The CDR3 runs to 14 residues. The J segment lost 12 bases and the V segment lost 0 bases, leaving 6 bases of the junction unmatched. Germline lookup yields CDR1 LGHDT and CDR2 YNNKEL (reference sequence). The chain's CDR3 is CASSQDGDRAWQFF. DNA for the CDR3: TGTGCCAGCAGCCAAGATGGGGACAGGGCATGGCAGTTCTTC.

The V call is TRBV3-1 (or the pseudogene TRBV3-2), the J call TRBJ1-6; D is unresolved. The CDR3 length is 15 residues. Germline V CDR1 and CDR2: LGHDT, YNNKEL (reference sequence). Trimming took off 0 bases at V and 4 bases at J, with 7 bases between the two ends. The CDR3 bases are TGTGCCAGCAGCCAAGAGGCCGCTTATAATTCACCCCTCCACTTT. Amino acid sequence: CASSQEAAYNSPLHF.

The chain employs TRBV7-9 and TRBJ2-1; TRBD2 matches 8 bases. The CDR3 length is 14 residues. The ends lost 6 bases at V and 3 bases at J; junction bases unmatched: 4. The germline gives CDR1 SEHNR, CDR2 FQNEAQ (reference sequence). The CDR3 nucleotides are TGTGCCAGCAGGGGACTAGAAGTCTACAATGAGCAGTTCTTC. Amino acids: CASRGLEVYNEQFF.

This chain joins TRBV12-5 and TRBJ1-6; the D gene is possibly TRBD1 (5 bases). V was shortened by 5 bases and J by 10 bases, with 12 bases between the two germline ends. CDR3 length equals 13 residues. Per germline, CDR1 LGHNT and CDR2 FRNRAP. The CDR3 sequence: CASGPQGGSPLHF. The CDR3 DNA reads as TGTGCTAGTGGTCCCCAGGGCGGCTCACCCCTCCACTTT.

The V call is TRBV19, the J call TRBJ2-7; 10 bases are shared with TRBD1. The junction had 12 bases not matched to a gene; V was cut back by 5 bases and J by 5 bases. In germline, CDR1 is LNHDA, CDR2 SQIVND (reference sequence). This CDR3 spans 16 amino acids. The CDR3 sequence: CASSVRQGAAWNEQYF. CDR3 coding DNA: TGTGCCAGTAGTGTGAGACAGGGGGCGGCTTGGAACGAGCAGTACTTC.

The rearrangement links TRBV6-2 or TRBV6-3 to TRBJ1-2, with 9 positions matching TRBD1. This CDR3 spans 16 amino acids. From germline, CDR1 is MNHEY and CDR2 SVGEGT. The trim removed 0 bases at V and 4 bases at J, leaving 6 bases unmatched. CDR3 protein: CASSYSVIQGAYGYTF. CDR3 nucleotide sequence: TGTGCCAGCAGTTACTCCGTCATACAGGGGGCCTATGGCTACACCTTC.

This clone has a handful of counts. This chain connects TRBV4-2 to TRBJ2-2; TRBD2 might be the D (5 bases). This CDR3 region has 14 residues. Germline V gene sequence: CDR1 LGHNA, CDR2 YNFKEQ. Trimming took 1 base from V and 8 from J, leaving 11 bases between them. This chain's CDR3 is CASSQVGERGELFF. The CDR3 DNA follows: TGTGCCAGCAGCCAAGTCGGGGAGAGGGGGGAGCTGTTTTTT.